The 20 T cell receptor beta chains below were found in one sample sequenced in a study of cytomegalovirus exposure and HLA in healthy donors. The PCR ran on 60 Vbeta and 13 Jbeta primers. Profiling relied on immunoSEQ multiplex PCR, and the TCRdb table lists in-frame clones only, not all of them. The profile shows around 120,000 clones, about 81% of them singletons. The material sequenced was PBMCs. These receptors originate from a woman aged 35 to 49 in good health and CMV-seropositive.

In this sample, this clone turned up a few times. The junction departs from the called germline gene at one end, perhaps through a read error. This chain links TRBV7-9 with TRBJ1-6; tentative D call: TRBD1 (6 bases). Per germline, CDR1 SEHNR and CDR2 FQNEAQ (reference sequence). CDR3 length: 12 residues. The DNA for the CDR3 is TGTTCCAGCAGCTTACAGGGTTCACCCCTCCACTTT. Residues: CSSSLQGSPLHF. The full variable domain, rest sourced from reference TRBV7-9 and TRBJ1-6, is DTGVSQNPRHKITKRGQNVTFRCDPISEHNRLYWYRQTLGQGPEFLTYFQNEAQLEKSRLLSDRFSAERPKGSFSTLEIQRTEQGDSAMYLCSSSLQGSPLHFGNGTRLTVT.

This clone showed up just once. The CDR3 sequence: CASNDRGIDGYTF. The CDR3 DNA reads TGTGCCAGCAACGACAGGGGGATCGATGGCTACACCTTC. The chain uses TRBV6-5 and TRBJ1-2; TRBD1 matches at 9 bases. Losses at the gene ends were 7 bases for V and 6 bases for J; bases not matched to a gene: 6. This CDR3 contains 13 residues. Germline V gene sequence: CDR1 MNHEY, CDR2 SVGAGI.

The chain joins TRBV4-3 to TRBJ2-5, with 7 bases that match TRBD1. V trimming: 1 base; J trimming: 3 bases; junction bases outside the gene matches: 2. CDR1 is LGHNA and CDR2 is YSLEER in the germline V gene. This CDR3 contains 14 residues. CDR3 protein: CASSQGQGEETQYF. CDR3 in DNA: TGCGCCAGCAGCCAAGGACAGGGAGAAGAGACCCAGTACTTC.

The chain uses TRBV5-4 and TRBJ2-7; possible D gene TRBD1, 5 bases. Germline V gene lookup returns CDR1 SGHNT and CDR2 YYREEE (reference sequence). CDR3 length equals 13 residues. The ends were cut back, 5 bases at V and 6 bases at J, with 15 bases in the middle. CDR3 sequence: CASSHRFSGEQYF. In DNA form, the CDR3 reads TGTGCCAGCAGTCACAGGTTTTCCGGCGAGCAGTACTTC.

The chain is built from TRBV9 and TRBJ2-5; tentative D call: TRBD1 (6 bases). The J call may be faulty, since TRBJ2-7 better matches the DNA end. Germline V gives CDR1 SGDLS, CDR2 YYNGEE. The CDR3 has 15 residues. The CDR3 region is CASSVGGGPLDEQYF. In nucleotides, the CDR3 is TGTGCCAGCAGCGTAGGAGGGGGACCCTTAGACGAGCAGTACTTC.

The rearrangement links TRBV19 to TRBJ2-6; 9 bases fit TRBD1. CDR3 length equals 16 residues. The germline V gene encodes CDR1 LNHDA and CDR2 SQIVND (reference sequence). J gave up 4 bases and V 4 bases, and 5 bases lay outside the gene matches. CDR3 coding DNA: TGTGCCAGTAGTAGTGGGACAGGGAACGGGGCCAACGTCCTGACTTTC. Translated: CASSSGTGNGANVLTF. The full variable domain, rest sourced from reference TRBV19 and TRBJ2-6, is DGGITQSPKYLFRKEGQNVTLSCEQNLNHDAMYWYRQDPGQGLRLIYYSQIVNDFQKGDIAEGYSVSREKKESFPLTVTSAQKNPTAFYLCASSSGTGNGANVLTFGAGSRLTVL.

J is TRBJ1-6 and V is TRBV6-6; TRBD1 might be the D (5 bases). Trimming shortened V by 5 bases and J by 8 bases, and 10 bases separated the two germline ends. The CDR3 sequence is 13 residues long. Germline CDR1 MNHNY, CDR2 SVGAGI (reference sequence). The CDR3 region has the DNA TGTGCCAGCAGTCCACAGGCGTATTCACCCCTCCACTTT. Protein product: CASSPQAYSPLHF.

In this sample, this clone turned up a few times. V usage is TRBV5-1 and J usage is TRBJ1-1; perhaps TRBD1 as D (6 bases). Trimming left V 1 base short and J 9 bases short, with 16 bases between. The V gene's germline CDR1 is SGHRS and CDR2 YFSETQ. CDR3 length equals 14 residues. CDR3 sequence: CASSLTSIGGQAFF. The CDR3, as DNA: TGCGCCAGCAGCTTGACGTCCATTGGGGGCCAAGCTTTCTTT.

V and J are TRBV9 and TRBJ1-1, with D unclear. The V gene lost 3 bases and the J gene lost 3 bases, with 18 bases spanning the gap. Germline V gene data show CDR1 as SGDLS and CDR2 as YYNGEE. CDR3 length: 16 amino acids. The CDR3 DNA follows: TGTGCCAGCAGCGACAGTCCTGGGCTTTCGCACACTGAAGCTTTCTTT. Amino acids: CASSDSPGLSHTEAFF.

The CDR3 loop reads CASSPPGGSNEQFF. DNA of the CDR3: TGTGCCAGCAGCCCACCCGGCGGGAGCAATGAGCAGTTCTTC. The chain combines TRBV6-5 with TRBJ2-1; 7 positions agree with TRBD2. The V gene's germline CDR1 is MNHEY and CDR2 SVGAGI. J gave up 6 bases and V 6 bases, and 8 bases lay outside the gene matches. This CDR3 contains 14 residues.

This chain uses TRBV7-3 with TRBJ2-6, with TRBD2 matching over 11 bases. Germline lookup yields CDR1 SGHTA and CDR2 FQGTGA. V shed 5 bases, J shed 0 bases, and the junction held 6 bases outside the gene matches. The CDR3 sequence is 18 residues long. The DNA for the CDR3 is TGTGCCAGCAGCCCACTAGCGGGAGTCTTCTCTGGGGCCAACGTCCTGACTTTC. As protein: CASSPLAGVFSGANVLTF.

This clone showed up just a few times. CDR3 residues: CASSLWLAYEQYF. The CDR3 bases are TGTGCCAGCAGTTTATGGCTTGCCTACGAGCAGTACTTC. The chain has TRBV28 and TRBJ2-5; D is unclear. The last part of the DNA fits TRBJ2-7 better; the J call may be wrong. CDR1 MDHEN and CDR2 SYDVKM come from the germline V gene. The CDR3 loop spans 13 amino acids.

The chain employs TRBV5-4 and TRBJ1-4; 7 nucleotides line up with TRBD1. V was pared by 3 bases and J by 13 bases, with 9 bases of the junction left unmatched. Looked up from germline, CDR1 is SGHNT and CDR2 is YYREEE (reference sequence). CDR3 length equals 13 residues. The CDR3 nucleotides read TGTGCCAGCAGCTGGGACCAGGGGACAGTACTGTTTTTT. It codes for CASSWDQGTVLFF.

The chain combines TRBV6-4 with TRBJ2-1; maybe TRBD2 (5 bases). This CDR3 has 14 amino acids. Trimming took off 6 bases at V and 2 bases at J, with 11 bases between the two ends. CDR1 and CDR2 (germline): MRHNA, SNTAGT. The CDR3 nucleotides are TGTGCCAGCAGCAGCGGCGGCCCCTACAATGAGCAGTTCTTC. This gives the protein CASSSGGPYNEQFF.

This clone was recorded a few times. The chain employs TRBV6-1 and TRBJ1-1, with D maybe TRBD1 (5 bases). The CDR3 extends over 15 amino acids. Germline CDR1 is MNHNS and CDR2 is SASEGT. V gave up 9 bases and J gave up 1 base, with 18 bases separating them. DNA for the CDR3: TGTGCCAGTCGCCGGGAGTCCCAGGGGAACACTGAAGCTTTCTTT. This sequence encodes CASRRESQGNTEAFF.

The V call is TRBV10-3, the J call TRBJ2-5; 12 bases map to TRBD2. This CDR3 region has 19 residues. Germline V gene lookup returns CDR1 ENHRY and CDR2 SYGVKD. The V and J ends lost 2 bases and 1 base, in that order; junction bases with no gene match: 11. The CDR3 loop is CAISEAGATSGGPQETQYF. CDR3 coding DNA: TGTGCCATCAGTGAGGCGGGGGCCACTAGCGGGGGGCCCCAAGAGACCCAGTACTTC.

The gene calls are TRBV28 and TRBJ1-2; 8 nucleotides line up with TRBD1. The CDR3 runs to 15 residues. CDR1 MDHEN and CDR2 SYDVKM come from the germline V gene. V was pared by 5 bases and J by 2 bases, with 7 bases of the junction left unmatched. CDR3 sequence: CASSGQGGGNYGYTF. CDR3 bases: TGTGCCAGCAGTGGACAGGGTGGGGGGAACTATGGCTACACCTTC.

The rearrangement joins TRBV28 to TRBJ1-5; D is unclear. CDR3 length: 14 amino acids. V was pared by 7 bases and J by 6 bases, with 16 bases between. The germline gives CDR1 MDHEN, CDR2 SYDVKM. This chain's CDR3 is CASMGGLNRQPQHF. The CDR3 DNA follows: TGTGCCAGCATGGGAGGGTTAAATCGTCAGCCCCAGCATTTT.

The table lists this clone with a few counts. The chain uses TRBV6-1 and TRBJ1-4, with TRBD1 identical over 8 bases. The CDR3 is made up of 13 amino acids. V dropped 9 bases and J dropped 5; count of bases not matched to a gene: 5. The V gene's germline CDR1 is MNHNS and CDR2 SASEGT. CDR3 residues: CASRQGRNEKLFF. As DNA, the CDR3 is TGTGCCAGTCGACAGGGGCGCAATGAAAAACTGTTTTTT.

The chain recombines TRBV6-5 with TRBJ1-6; D remains unclear. Per germline, CDR1 MNHEY and CDR2 SVGAGI. The CDR3 loop spans 14 amino acids. The germline V and J ends were trimmed by 0 bases and 6 bases, with 6 bases remaining between them. Written as DNA, the CDR3 is TGTGCCAGCAGTTACTCGGGCCTTAATTCACCCCTCCACTTT. Protein product: CASSYSGLNSPLHF.